This record looks at one T cell receptor beta chain sequence and its context. This CDR3 comprises 17 residues. Per germline, CDR1 MNHNS and CDR2 SASEGT. Trimming stripped 4 bases from V and 0 bases from J, with 17 bases between. The data originate from a study of T cells in Graves' hyperthyroidism and ophthalmopathy. Authors of the study amplified TCR beta CDR3 regions from RNA transcripts. First-round RT-PCR targeting the TCR CDR3 was performed with the HTBI primer set. TCRdb reprocessed the multiplex PCR reads with MiXCR, giving one entry per CDR3 protein. The table has hundreds of thousands of distinct CDR3 sequences, roughly a sixth seen once.

This receptor was obtained from a woman aged 45-60 years with Graves' hyperthyroidism that later progressed to Graves' ophthalmopathy. The source material was blood. The V call is TRBV6-1, the J call TRBJ2-3, with D unresolved. Written as DNA, the CDR3 is TGTGCCAGCAGTGTAAGGGTCGAGTCCCCCAGCACAGATACGCAGTATTTT. Amino acids: CASSVRVESPSTDTQYF.